The 6 T cell receptor beta chains presented below share a single source sample, sequenced in a study of vaccination and CD4 T cells after COVID-19. The treatment here: roughly 10-day PBMC culture with coronavirus spike peptide pools or control peptides (ViraFEST assay). No antigen has been identified for these receptors. Oncomine TCR Beta short-read sequencing was applied to DNA from cultured CD4+ T cells. TCRdb fed the PCR reads into MiXCR, producing one record per CDR3 protein. The sample contains over 15,000 distinct CDR3 sequences, about 52% of which appear only once. Sequenced sample: CD4+ T cells from blood, cultured in vitro. These receptors were obtained from a human donor who had recovered from COVID-19.

This rearrangement joins TRBV6-2 or TRBV6-3 to TRBJ2-7; D assignment may be TRBD1 or TRBD2 (5 bases each). The V gene's germline CDR1 is MNHEY and CDR2 SVGEGT. The CDR3 contains 16 residues. Between the trimmed V and J ends, which lost 5 bases and 6 bases, there was a span of 23 bases. The CDR3 DNA sequence: TGTGCCAGCAGTCCGCCCGGGGCCCTCTCCCTCGGCGAGCAGTACTTC. Translation gives CASSPPGALSLGEQYF.

The chain couples TRBV11-3 to TRBJ2-5, with 7 positions matching TRBD1. The CDR3 has 16 residues. Losses at the gene ends were 5 bases for V and 5 bases for J; bases not matched to a gene: 14. Per germline, CDR1 SGHNT and CDR2 YENEEA. The DNA for the CDR3 is TGTGCCAGCAGCCCCCGACAGGGAAGGTTAATGGAGACCCAGTACTTC. It translates to CASSPRQGRLMETQYF.

This clonotype was counted a single time. J is TRBJ1-5 and V is TRBV4-1; D is uncertain. CDR1 is MGHRA and CDR2 is YSYEKL in the germline V gene. The CDR3 totals 17 residues. Trimming removed 0 bases at V and 6 bases at J, with 18 bases between. The chain's CDR3 is CASSQELAAGLPQPQHF. CDR3 bases: TGCGCCAGCAGCCAAGAACTCGCCGCCGGACTACCTCAGCCCCAGCATTTT.

DNA of the CDR3: TGTGCCAGCAGTGAAAACAGGGTAACTGAAGCTTTCTTT. As protein: CASSENRVTEAFF. V gene TRBV6-1 combines with J gene TRBJ1-1, with TRBD1 as a possible D gene (6 bases). The CDR3 is made up of 13 amino acids. V dropped 2 bases and J dropped 5 bases, with 9 bases sitting between them. The V gene's germline CDR1 is MNHNS and CDR2 SASEGT.

This clonotype showed up just once. The chain joins TRBV12-3 or TRBV12-4 to TRBJ1-2, with 8 positions matching TRBD1. The CDR3 spans 13 residues. The J segment lost 11 bases and the V segment lost 3 bases, leaving 8 bases of the junction unmatched. As DNA, the CDR3 is TGTGCCAGCAGTTTTGAGGTGCGGACAGGGTACACCTTC. Amino acid sequence: CASSFEVRTGYTF.

The J gene is TRBJ1-2, the V gene TRBV6-2 or TRBV6-3; D call uncertain. The ends were cut back, 0 bases at V and 5 bases at J, with 10 bases in the middle. Looked up from germline, CDR1 is MNHEY and CDR2 is SVGEGT. The CDR3 spans 14 residues. CDR3 residues: CASSYSIWGYGYTF. Here the CDR3 DNA reads TGTGCCAGCAGTTACTCGATTTGGGGATATGGCTACACCTTC.